Listed here is a single T cell receptor (beta chain). Trimming removed 6 bases from V and 0 bases from J, with 5 bases in between. This CDR3 spans 13 amino acids. Germline V lookup: CDR1 PRHDT, CDR2 FYEKMQ (reference sequence). The data were obtained in a study of blood T cell repertoires in COVID-19. Study-wide context: Material from acute and convalescent COVID-19 was sourced from the United States, Italy and Spain. The cDNA or gDNA used as material had been derived from T cells, B-cell-depleted T cells, or PBMCs.

In the authors' methods: Reference gene primer amplification yielded estimated nucleated cell counts. Some clones are missing from TCRdb's copy, which holds only in-frame ones; the method was immunoSEQ multiplex PCR. V and J calls and clone size are as listed in that table; D and trimming were resolved from the DNA. The sample carries approximately 37,000 clones, around 86% recorded once. The TCR sequence derives from a man aged 45 to 65 in a cohort sampled during active COVID-19. This chain joins TRBV13 and TRBJ2-2; unclear D gene. Specimen: peripheral blood. The CDR3 region has the DNA TGTGCCAGCAGAACAACGAACACCGGGGAGCTGTTTTTT. Translating gives CASRTTNTGELFF.